Below, 32 T cell receptor beta chains from the same sample are listed, as sequenced in a study of cytomegalovirus exposure and HLA in healthy donors. 13 Jbeta primers and 60 Vbeta primers were used for the PCR. Assay: immunoSEQ multiplex PCR; the TCRdb copy retains only in-frame clones and omits some. The specimen's table records approximately 170,000 clones. The sample was PBMCs. The receptors come from a woman aged 18-29 years in good health and CMV-seropositive.

The CDR3 is CASSKGGAPYEQYF. CDR3 DNA sequence: TGTGCCAGCAGCAAAGGTGGGGCCCCCTACGAGCAGTACTTC. The V gene is TRBV11-2, the J gene TRBJ2-7; possible D gene TRBD1, 5 bases. The ends were cut back, 5 bases at V and 2 bases at J, with 13 bases in the middle. The germline V gene has CDR1 SGHAT and CDR2 FQNNGV. The length of the CDR3 is 14 residues.

J is TRBJ2-5 and V is TRBV11-2; 14 nucleotides match TRBD2. Germline V gene data show CDR1 as SGHAT and CDR2 as FQNNGV. The CDR3 is 15 residues long. The V gene end was trimmed by 4 bases and the J gene end by 4 bases; junction bases not matched to a gene: 2. CDR3 amino acids: CASSYGLAGGETQYF. The CDR3 nucleotides read TGTGCCAGCAGCTATGGACTAGCGGGAGGAGAGACCCAGTACTTC.

V and J are TRBV19 and TRBJ1-4, with TRBD1 matching over 7 bases. CDR1 and CDR2 from the germline V gene are LNHDA and SQIVND (reference sequence). The CDR3 has 16 residues. V shed 4 bases and J 0 bases; nucleotides not matched to a gene: 5. The CDR3 nucleotides are TGTGCCAGTAGTACCCGACAGGGTGCAACTAATGAAAAACTGTTTTTT. Its protein is CASSTRQGATNEKLFF.

This chain joins TRBV7-8 and TRBJ1-1, with a possible D match to TRBD1 (6 bases). From germline, CDR1 is SGHVS and CDR2 FQNEAQ. CDR3 length equals 14 residues. Trimming pared 7 bases from V and 2 bases from J, leaving 14 bases between. CDR3 loop: CASTQQGANTEAFF. The CDR3 nucleotides are TGTGCCAGCACCCAACAGGGAGCTAACACTGAAGCTTTCTTT.

V gene TRBV7-8 combines with J gene TRBJ2-7, with 9 bases fitting TRBD1. Trimming at V came to 5 bases and at J to 3 bases, leaving 11 bases not matched to a gene. CDR3 length: 16 residues. Germline V gene data show CDR1 as SGHVS and CDR2 as FQNEAQ. CDR3 bases: TGTGCCAGCAGCCCCCAACCGGGACAGGGATTCTACGAGCAGTACTTC. This translates into CASSPQPGQGFYEQYF. Full variable domain (remainder filled in from reference TRBV7-8 and TRBJ2-7): GAGVSQSPRYKVAKRGQDVALRCDPISGHVSLFWYQQALGQGPEFLTYFQNEAQLDKSGLPSDRFFAERPEGSVSTLKIQRTQQEDSAVYLCASSPQPGQGFYEQYFGPGTRLTVT.

The J gene is TRBJ1-4, the V gene TRBV15; TRBD1 might be the D (5 bases). V lost 0 bases and J 4 bases, leaving 9 bases between the germline ends. Germline V CDR1 and CDR2: LNHNV, YYDKDF (reference sequence). The CDR3 has 15 amino acids. This CDR3 is CATSRDAGLNEKLFF. The DNA for the CDR3 is TGTGCCACCAGCAGAGATGCAGGGCTTAATGAAAAACTGTTTTTT. Complete variable domain (other parts from reference TRBV15 and TRBJ1-4): DAMVIQNPRYQVTQFGKPVTLSCSQTLNHNVMYWYQQKSSQAPKLLFHYYDKDFNNEADTPDNFQSRRPNTSFCFLDIRSPGLGDTAMYLCATSRDAGLNEKLFFGSGTQLSVL.

The V call is TRBV4-1, the J call TRBJ2-7; TRBD2 aligns across 11 bases. V gave up 4 bases and J gave up 2 bases; unmatched junction bases: 1. The CDR3 spans 14 residues. The germline V gene encodes CDR1 MGHRA and CDR2 YSYEKL. For the CDR3, the DNA is TGCGCCAGCAGCCGACTAGCGGGAACCTACGAGCAGTACTTC. Translated, it gives CASSRLAGTYEQYF.

The chain joins TRBV7-8 to TRBJ2-7; 7 bases match TRBD1. Germline CDR1 SGHVS, CDR2 FQNEAQ. This CDR3 has 13 amino acids. V dropped 5 bases and J dropped 6; count of bases not matched to a gene: 7. This chain's CDR3 is CASSLDRAGEQYF. In nucleotides, the CDR3 is TGTGCCAGCAGCCTAGACAGGGCGGGCGAGCAGTACTTC.

The chain is built from TRBV5-1 and TRBJ2-1; 9 bases match TRBD2. After removal of 3 bases from V and 5 bases from J, the junction contained 12 bases not matched to a gene. Germline V gene data show CDR1 as SGHRS and CDR2 as YFSETQ. The CDR3 totals 17 residues. The CDR3 DNA follows: TGCGCCAGCAGCTACCCGGGACTAGCCCGGAGTGACAATGAGCAGTTCTTC. Translated, it gives CASSYPGLARSDNEQFF.

This chain joins TRBV6-5 and TRBJ2-7, with D perhaps matching TRBD2 (6 bases). Looked up from germline, CDR1 is MNHEY and CDR2 is SVGAGI. The CDR3 contains 11 residues. The germline V and J ends were trimmed by 7 bases and 4 bases, with 8 bases remaining between them. CDR3 in amino acids: CASTSAYEQYF. Written as DNA, the CDR3 is TGTGCCAGCACTAGCGCGTACGAGCAGTACTTC.

The rearrangement joins TRBV6-6 to TRBJ1-4, with D perhaps matching TRBD1 (6 bases). The ends were cut back, 6 bases at V and 7 bases at J, with 12 bases in the middle. This CDR3 contains 13 residues. CDR1 MNHNY and CDR2 SVGAGI come from the germline V gene (reference sequence). CDR3 DNA: TGTGCCAGCAGCAAGACAGGCGGTGAAAAACTGTTTTTT. Translated: CASSKTGGEKLFF.

The chain recombines TRBV4-2 with TRBJ2-7; D remains unclear. Germline loops: CDR1 LGHNA, CDR2 YNFKEQ. V gave up 1 base and J gave up 4 bases, with 14 bases separating them. The CDR3 covers 15 residues. The CDR3 reads CASSQGLWMRYEQYF. The CDR3 region has the DNA TGTGCCAGCAGCCAAGGCCTCTGGATGAGGTACGAGCAGTACTTC.

The genes are TRBV30 and TRBJ1-2; D gene unclear. The V end lost 5 bases, the J end lost 6 bases, and 19 bases lay between the germline ends. This CDR3 comprises 14 residues. Germline V gene data show CDR1 as GTSNPN and CDR2 as SVGIG (reference sequence). The CDR3 loop reads CAWARRGIKDGYTF. CDR3 DNA: TGTGCCTGGGCCCGACGGGGAATTAAGGATGGCTACACCTTC.

The gene calls are TRBV7-9 and TRBJ2-6; D not certain. V was trimmed by 0 bases and J by 2 bases, leaving 2 bases between them. There are 14 residues in the CDR3. The germline V gene encodes CDR1 SEHNR and CDR2 FQNEAQ (reference sequence). CDR3 loop: CASSLAAGANVLTF. The DNA of the CDR3 is TGTGCCAGCAGCTTAGCCGCTGGGGCCAACGTCCTGACTTTC. Combining the CDR3 with reference TRBV7-9 and TRBJ2-6 gives the whole variable domain DTGVSQNPRHKITKRGQNVTFRCDPISEHNRLYWYRQTLGQGPEFLTYFQNEAQLEKSRLLSDRFSAERPKGSFSTLEIQRTEQGDSAMYLCASSLAAGANVLTFGAGSRLTVL.

This chain links TRBV5-1 with TRBJ2-1; 7 bases fit TRBD2. CDR1 and CDR2 (germline): SGHRS, YFSETQ. The CDR3 covers 16 residues. The V segment lost 2 bases and the J segment 1 base; nucleotides outside the gene matches: 6. This CDR3 is CASSFEWRGSYNEQFF. The CDR3 DNA reads TGCGCCAGCAGCTTCGAGTGGCGGGGGTCCTACAATGAGCAGTTCTTC.

This chain uses TRBV7-9 with TRBJ2-5; TRBD1 is a possible D gene (5 bases). The J call may be mistaken, given a closer DNA end match to TRBJ2-7. The length of the CDR3 is 13 residues. Germline values: CDR1 SEHNR, CDR2 FQNEAQ (reference sequence). As DNA, the CDR3 is TGTGCCAGCAGCTCCAGGGAAAACTACGAGCAGTACTTC. Amino acids: CASSSRENYEQYF.

DNA for the CDR3: TGCAGCGTTGAAGATCGCGCCAGGGTGAGCACAGATACGCAGTATTTT. It yields the protein CSVEDRARVSTDTQYF. The chain is built from TRBV29-1 and TRBJ2-3, with D possibly TRBD1 on 5 matching bases. Germline V gene sequence: CDR1 SQVTM, CDR2 ANQGSEA. Trimming stripped 0 bases from V and 0 bases from J, with 13 bases between. The CDR3 totals 16 residues.

CDR3 region: CASSLVMLTNSPLHF. The CDR3 region has the DNA TGTGCCAGCAGCTTGGTGATGCTAACTAATTCACCCCTCCACTTT. J is TRBJ1-6 and V is TRBV5-6; D is unclear. CDR1 is SGHDT, CDR2 YYEEEE, per germline. The CDR3 length is 15 residues. V was shortened by 0 bases and J by 6 bases, with 10 bases between the two germline ends.

The chain has TRBV6-5 and TRBJ2-1; TRBD2 agrees at 9 bases. The germline CDR1 and CDR2 sequences are MNHEY and SVGAGI. After removal of 5 bases from V and 2 bases from J, the junction contained 4 bases not matched to a gene. This CDR3 region has 15 residues. The CDR3 sequence is CASSAGTSPYNEQFF. The CDR3 DNA is TGTGCCAGCAGTGCCGGGACTAGCCCCTACAATGAGCAGTTCTTC.

V gene TRBV6-1 combines with J gene TRBJ1-3, with D possibly matching TRBD1 (6 bases). This CDR3 has 14 residues. The germline V and J ends were trimmed by 6 bases and 2 bases, with 11 bases remaining between them. CDR1 is MNHNS and CDR2 is SASEGT in the germline V gene. DNA for the CDR3: TGTGCCAGCAGCCGCCAGGGGACTGGAAACACCATATATTTT. This codes for CASSRQGTGNTIYF.

The chain has TRBV7-2 and TRBJ2-7, with 9 bases identical to TRBD1. The CDR3 is made up of 13 amino acids. V shed 1 base, J shed 7 bases, and the junction held 2 bases outside the gene matches. Germline values: CDR1 SGHTA, CDR2 FQGNSA. This CDR3 reads CASSLDRGREQYF. The CDR3 coding sequence is TGTGCCAGCAGCTTAGACAGGGGGCGGGAGCAGTACTTC. The entire variable domain, with the rest obtained from reference TRBV7-2 and TRBJ2-7, is as follows: GAGVSQSPSNKVTEKGKDVELRCDPISGHTALYWYRQSLGQGLEFLIYFQGNSAPDKSGLPSDRFSAERTGGSVSTLTIQRTQQEDSAVYLCASSLDRGREQYFGPGTRLTVT.

The V call is TRBV30, the J call TRBJ2-3; 14 nucleotides line up with TRBD2. CDR1 is GTSNPN and CDR2 is SVGIG in the germline V gene (reference sequence). The CDR3 has 18 amino acids. The trim removed 2 bases at V and 2 bases at J, leaving 9 bases unmatched. CDR3 DNA sequence: TGTGCCTGGAGTAACTTACCGGGACTAGCGGGGGACACAGATACGCAGTATTTT. It yields the protein CAWSNLPGLAGDTDTQYF.

The DNA for the CDR3 is TGTGCCAGCAGCGTCAGACTAGCGGGAGGGCCCCATGAGCAGTTCTTC. It codes for CASSVRLAGGPHEQFF. The rearrangement joins TRBV9 to TRBJ2-1; TRBD2 aligns across 14 bases. CDR1 is SGDLS and CDR2 is YYNGEE in the germline V gene. Trimming at V came to 2 bases and at J to 8 bases, leaving 6 bases not matched to a gene. The CDR3 has 16 amino acids.

V is TRBV27 and J is TRBJ2-7; a possible D gene is TRBD1 (6 bases). With 2 bases removed from V and 5 bases from J, the gap between germline ends came to 13 bases. CDR1 is MNHEY and CDR2 is SMNVEV in the germline V gene (reference sequence). The CDR3 loop spans 14 amino acids. CDR3 sequence reads: CASSLGRGIHEQYF. DNA for the CDR3: TGTGCCAGCAGTTTAGGAAGGGGGATCCACGAGCAGTACTTC.

The DNA for the CDR3 is TGTGCCAGCAGTGACCCGGACAGGAACTACGAGCAGTACTTC. This sequence encodes CASSDPDRNYEQYF. The gene calls are TRBV25-1 and TRBJ2-7, with 7 bases fitting TRBD1. Germline CDR1 is MGHDK and CDR2 is SYGVNS. V shed 3 bases, J shed 3 bases, and the junction held 5 bases outside the gene matches. The CDR3 runs 14 residues.

V usage is TRBV5-1 and J usage is TRBJ2-1; the D gene is possibly TRBD1 (6 bases). Trimming removed 2 bases from V and 0 bases from J, with 12 bases in between. This CDR3 has 16 residues. CDR1 is SGHRS and CDR2 is YFSETQ in the germline V gene. The CDR3 region is CASSFSQGGSYNEQFF. In DNA form, the CDR3 reads TGCGCCAGCAGCTTCTCACAGGGTGGCTCCTACAATGAGCAGTTCTTC.

The chain links TRBV28 to TRBJ2-1; 12 bases line up with TRBD2. V shed 6 bases and J 7 bases; nucleotides not matched to a gene: 4. The CDR3 totals 14 residues. The germline V gene has CDR1 MDHEN and CDR2 SYDVKM. CDR3 DNA: TGTGCCAGCAGCACTAGCGGGAGGAGGAATGAGCAGTTCTTC. Translated, it gives CASSTSGRRNEQFF.

The J gene is TRBJ2-3, the V gene TRBV5-4; possibly TRBD2 for D (6 bases). The germline CDR1 and CDR2 sequences are SGHNT and YYREEE (reference sequence). Trimming took off 3 bases at V and 3 bases at J, with 20 bases between the two ends. The CDR3 covers 17 residues. CDR3 sequence (DNA): TGTGCCAGCAGCTCCCTATGGTGGGAGGTAGGGACAGATACGCAGTATTTT. Its protein product is CASSSLWWEVGTDTQYF. The variable domain in full, completed from reference TRBV5-4 and TRBJ2-3, reads ETGVTQSPTHLIKTRGQQVTLRCSSQSGHNTVSWYQQALGQGPQFIFQYYREEENGRGNFPPRFSGLQFPNYSSELNVNALELDDSALYLCASSSLWWEVGTDTQYFGPGTRLTVL.

This rearrangement joins TRBV6-1 to TRBJ1-2, with 10 bases fitting TRBD1. The CDR3 is 16 amino acids. V lost 2 bases to trimming and J lost 4 bases; unmatched junction nucleotides: 7. Per the germline V gene, CDR1 is MNHNS and CDR2 is SASEGT. CDR3 nucleotide sequence: TGTGCCAGCAGTGAACCGAGGGACAGGGGATTCTATGGCTACACCTTC. Translated: CASSEPRDRGFYGYTF.

The V gene is TRBV4-1, the J gene TRBJ2-2; 7 bases are shared with TRBD2. Trimming cost V 0 bases and J 8 bases; bases outside gene matches: 12. Germline V CDR1 and CDR2: MGHRA, YSYEKL. The CDR3 runs to 17 residues. The CDR3 region has the DNA TGCGCCAGCAGCCAAGAGGTAGCGGCTAGCGGTCGGGGGGAGCTGTTTTTT. This encodes CASSQEVAASGRGELFF.

J is TRBJ1-1 and V is TRBV7-8; possibly TRBD1 for D (5 bases). Germline values: CDR1 SGHVS, CDR2 FQNEAQ. This CDR3 has 16 amino acids. Deletions cut 1 base from V and 6 bases from J, with 18 bases between. CDR3 bases: TGTGCCAGCAGCTTAGTGGGCCGCAGGGTCTCGGCTGAAGCTTTCTTT. This encodes CASSLVGRRVSAEAFF.

The genes are TRBV7-6 and TRBJ2-5; 8 bases are shared with TRBD2. This CDR3 is built from 15 residues. Germline V CDR1 and CDR2: SGHVS, FNYEAQ. The V gene end was trimmed by 2 bases and the J gene end by 4 bases; junction bases not matched to a gene: 6. In DNA form, the CDR3 reads TGTGCCAGCAGCTTACGCCCGGGGGGGCGAGAGACCCAGTACTTC. It codes for CASSLRPGGRETQYF.